This T cell receptor beta chain was documented in a study of cytomegalovirus exposure and HLA in healthy donors. On this clone: What it binds is unknown.

The CDR3 is made up of 15 amino acids. Per the germline V gene, CDR1 is SQVTM and CDR2 is ANQGSEA. Trimming shortened V by 5 bases and J by 3 bases, and 17 bases separated the two germline ends. The PCR had 60 Vbeta and 13 Jbeta primers. Some clones are missing from TCRdb's copy, which holds only in-frame ones; the method was immunoSEQ multiplex PCR. The data show roughly 130,000 clones, with 80% to 85% seen just once and 0.55% to 0.75% held by the top ten. Study findings and constraints: Among the CMV-associated chains, a few were confirmed in vitro as specific for CMV antigens. TCR beta chains numbering approximately 150 were designated cytomegalovirus-associated. One variant, a missense change in DCLRE1C, was linked in a later analysis to TCR beta V- and J-gene trimming. Rarity held for most TCR sequences, but there were some public TCRs that occurred in many donors.

The chain is built from TRBV29-1 and TRBJ1-5, with D maybe TRBD1 (6 bases). Sequencing was carried out using PBMCs. This clonotype was sampled from a young man in good health and CMV-seronegative. CDR3 sequence (DNA): TGCAGCGTTAGAGGGGGATTGGATTCCAATCAGCCCCAGCATTTT. Amino acids: CSVRGGLDSNQPQHF.